One sample yielded the 27 T cell receptor beta chains listed below, sequenced in a study of blood T cell repertoires in COVID-19. Clones were read by immunoSEQ multiplex PCR, and TCRdb kept only the in-frame ones, dropping some. The sample includes around 190,000 clones, over 75% of them seen just once. The sequenced sample was peripheral blood. These receptors came from a man aged 45-65 years with COVID-19, enrolled during active disease.

Of note for this clone: Other DNA sequences in the sample encode the same CDR3. This chain joins TRBV3-1 (or the pseudogene TRBV3-2) and TRBJ1-5; D remains unclear. The germline V gene encodes CDR1 LGHDT and CDR2 YNNKEL (reference sequence). This CDR3 region has 14 residues. V lost 1 base to trimming and J lost 2 bases, with 6 bases between them. The CDR3 region is CASSQGGGNQPQHF. CDR3 nucleotides: TGTGCCAGCAGCCAAGGAGGAGGCAATCAGCCCCAGCATTTT.

V usage is TRBV10-3 and J usage is TRBJ2-1; 15 bases agree with TRBD2. The CDR3 is made up of 16 amino acids. Germline lookup yields CDR1 ENHRY and CDR2 SYGVKD. With 6 bases clipped from V and 5 bases from J, the junction kept 5 bases outside the gene matches. The CDR3 nucleotides are TGTGCCATCAGGGGGACTAGCGGGGGGCCTAACAATGAGCAGTTCTTC. Translation gives CAIRGTSGGPNNEQFF.

J is TRBJ1-6 and V is TRBV13; 7 bases line up with TRBD1. This CDR3 has 13 residues. In germline, CDR1 is PRHDT, CDR2 FYEKMQ (reference sequence). Trimming took 5 bases from V and 10 from J; bases not matched to a gene: 5. CDR3 region: CASSGRGLSPLHF. The CDR3 DNA follows: TGTGCCAGCAGCGGAAGGGGGCTCTCACCCCTCCACTTT.

The chain uses TRBV4-2 and TRBJ2-7, with 8 bases aligning to TRBD2. The V gene end was trimmed by 4 bases and the J gene end by 2 bases; junction bases not matched to a gene: 7. Germline CDR1 and CDR2: LGHNA and YNFKEQ. The CDR3 loop spans 15 amino acids. The CDR3, as DNA: TGTGCCAGCAGCCCTCGACTAGCGAAAGCCTACGAGCAGTACTTC. Its translation: CASSPRLAKAYEQYF.

This clone was recorded once. The rearrangement joins TRBV28 to TRBJ2-1, with TRBD2 matching 11 bases. Germline V CDR1 and CDR2: MDHEN, SYDVKM. Losses at the gene ends were 5 bases for V and 12 bases for J; bases not matched to a gene: 15. CDR3 length: 16 amino acids. The CDR3 sequence: CASSPITSGGAFGQFF. CDR3 bases: TGTGCCAGCAGTCCAATAACTAGCGGGGGCGCCTTTGGGCAGTTCTTC.

This clone showed up just once. V is TRBV7-2 and J is TRBJ2-7, with D unresolved. CDR1 and CDR2 from the germline V gene are SGHTA and FQGNSA. CDR3 length: 14 amino acids. The ends were cut back, 5 bases at V and 2 bases at J, with 13 bases in the middle. In DNA form, the CDR3 reads TGTGCCAGCAGCCACCAACTAACCACCTACGAGCAGTACTTC. This sequence encodes CASSHQLTTYEQYF.

V gene TRBV19 combines with J gene TRBJ2-2, with D possibly TRBD2 on 5 matching bases. V was trimmed by 6 bases and J by 4 bases, leaving 12 bases between them. This CDR3 region has 14 residues. Germline CDR1 is LNHDA and CDR2 is SQIVND (reference sequence). The DNA for the CDR3 is TGTGCCAGTAGACCCGCCGCGGGCACCGGGGAGCTGTTTTTT. Its translation is CASRPAAGTGELFF.

V is TRBV20-1 and J is TRBJ2-1; 9 bases agree with TRBD2. This CDR3 has 14 residues. The V and J ends lost 7 bases and 8 bases, in that order; junction bases with no gene match: 12. Germline V gene lookup returns CDR1 DFQATT and CDR2 SNEGSKA (reference sequence). The CDR3 region is CSVSMREGVYEQFF. In DNA form, the CDR3 reads TGCAGTGTTAGTATGCGGGAGGGTGTCTATGAGCAGTTCTTC.

This chain links TRBV28 with TRBJ1-2; 7 bases align to TRBD1. Trimming cost V 3 bases and J 2 bases; bases outside gene matches: 6. Germline CDR1 MDHEN, CDR2 SYDVKM. There are 15 residues in the CDR3. DNA for the CDR3: TGTGCCAGCAGTTTTCGAGACAGGGTGAACTATGGCTACACCTTC. Its translation is CASSFRDRVNYGYTF.

This chain joins TRBV7-7 and TRBJ1-3; no firm D call. This CDR3 is built from 15 residues. Germline CDR1 is SSHAT and CDR2 is FNYEAQ (reference sequence). This CDR3 reads CASAPELNSGNTIYF. Written as DNA, the CDR3 is TGTGCTAGCGCCCCCGAGCTTAACTCTGGAAACACCATATATTTT.

Worth noting for this clone: The junction departs from the called germline gene at one end, perhaps through a read error. The chain has TRBV18 and TRBJ2-3; TRBD1 aligns across 10 bases. Germline CDR1 is KGHSH and CDR2 is LQKENI. The length of the CDR3 is 16 residues. The CDR3 nucleotides read TGTGCCAGCTCACAACTCCCGGGACAGGGGACAGGTACGCAGTATTTT. This codes for CASSQLPGQGTGTQYF.

This rearrangement joins TRBV2 to TRBJ2-3; D might be TRBD1 (6 bases). The CDR3 consists of 15 residues. The germline V gene encodes CDR1 SNHLY and CDR2 FYNNEI. Trimming left V 4 bases short and J 0 bases short, with 11 bases between. CDR3 in DNA: TGTGCCAGCAGTGGACAGGCAACTAGCACAGATACGCAGTATTTT. Translating it yields CASSGQATSTDTQYF.

V usage is TRBV11-2 and J usage is TRBJ1-3, with 9 nucleotides matching TRBD1. The CDR3 is made up of 16 amino acids. Trimming cost V 4 bases and J 3 bases; bases outside gene matches: 7. The germline CDR1 and CDR2 sequences are SGHAT and FQNNGV. The CDR3 DNA sequence: TGTGCCAGCAGCTCCAACAGGGGGCTGAATGGAAACACCATATATTTT. Translated: CASSSNRGLNGNTIYF.

This rearrangement joins TRBV15 to TRBJ1-2, with 9 bases aligning to TRBD1. V gave up 3 bases and J gave up 7 bases; unmatched junction bases: 15. There are 17 residues in the CDR3. Germline CDR1 LNHNV, CDR2 YYDKDF (reference sequence). The CDR3 spells CATSSEPPGTGSSGYTF. CDR3 coding DNA: TGTGCCACCAGCAGTGAGCCGCCCGGGACAGGGTCGAGTGGCTACACCTTC.

The gene calls are TRBV4-2 and TRBJ2-2; 11 bases fit TRBD2. The CDR3 has 15 residues. Germline lookup yields CDR1 LGHNA and CDR2 YNFKEQ. V lost 3 bases to trimming and J lost 7 bases; unmatched junction nucleotides: 4. Here the CDR3 DNA reads TGTGCCAGCAGCCAGCTAGCGGGGGGTAACGGGGAGCTGTTTTTT. Amino acids: CASSQLAGGNGELFF.

V usage is TRBV5-5 and J usage is TRBJ2-5; TRBD2 matches 8 bases. The CDR3 sequence is 20 residues long. The V gene's germline CDR1 is SGHKS and CDR2 YYEKEE (reference sequence). V lost 4 bases, J lost 2 bases, and 22 bases stayed unmatched. The CDR3 sequence is CASSQGLAGTTKSKQETQYF. DNA for the CDR3: TGTGCCAGCAGCCAGGGATTAGCGGGGACCACCAAGTCTAAGCAAGAGACCCAGTACTTC.

This chain connects TRBV7-8 to TRBJ1-4, with 10 bases identical to TRBD1. Looked up from germline, CDR1 is SGHVS and CDR2 is FQNEAQ. Losses at the gene ends were 5 bases for V and 12 bases for J; bases not matched to a gene: 9. The CDR3 totals 14 residues. The CDR3 region has the DNA TGTGCCAGCAGCCGAGGGACAGGGGCTCGGGAACTGTTTTTT. Translation: CASSRGTGARELFF.

The chain couples TRBV6-2 or TRBV6-3 to TRBJ2-3, with D possibly TRBD2 on 7 matching bases. CDR1 and CDR2 (germline): MNHEY, SVGEGT. The V end lost 0 bases, the J end lost 2 bases, and 12 bases lay between the germline ends. CDR3 length: 16 residues. DNA of the CDR3: TGTGCCAGCAGTTACTCAGGGGCGGGGGCCACAGATACGCAGTATTTT. Translated: CASSYSGAGATDTQYF.

This clone has at least ten counts. The chain recombines TRBV5-8 with TRBJ1-5; D not certain. The CDR3 is 11 residues long. The V gene lost 5 bases and the J gene lost 5 bases, with 5 bases spanning the gap. CDR1 is SGHTS and CDR2 is YDEGEE in the germline V gene. The CDR3 protein is CASRADQPQHF. DNA for the CDR3: TGTGCCAGCAGGGCGGATCAGCCCCAGCATTTT.

The chain recombines TRBV3-1 (or the pseudogene TRBV3-2) with TRBJ1-3, with a possible D match to TRBD1 (6 bases). The CDR3 has 17 residues. CDR1 is LGHDT and CDR2 is YNNKEL in the germline V gene (reference sequence). V shed 0 bases and J shed 0 bases, with 12 bases lying between them. CDR3 sequence (DNA): TGTGCCAGCAGCCAAGAAGCCGGGACACACTCTGGAAACACCATATATTTT. Protein: CASSQEAGTHSGNTIYF.

The chain is built from TRBV4-1 and TRBJ1-5; possibly TRBD1 for D (5 bases). The CDR3 spans 14 residues. Per germline, CDR1 MGHRA and CDR2 YSYEKL. Trimming took 0 bases from V and 5 from J, leaving 8 bases between them. The CDR3 sequence: CASSQDRVDQPQHF. CDR3 in DNA: TGCGCCAGCAGCCAAGACAGGGTTGATCAGCCCCAGCATTTT.

The chain uses TRBV10-3 and TRBJ1-3, with 9 bases identical to TRBD1. Trimming removed 6 bases from V and 7 bases from J; junction bases left unmatched: 7. This CDR3 comprises 14 residues. The V gene's germline CDR1 is ENHRY and CDR2 SYGVKD. The CDR3 here is CAISKGQGTNTIYF. The CDR3 nucleotides are TGTGCCATCAGCAAGGGACAGGGTACGAACACCATATATTTT.

The chain links TRBV6-2 or TRBV6-3 to TRBJ1-5; 12 bases fit TRBD1. Germline loops: CDR1 MNHEY, CDR2 SVGEGT. The V segment lost 5 bases and the J segment 2 bases; nucleotides outside the gene matches: 16. This CDR3 has 20 amino acids. The CDR3 loop reads CASSHSYRDRGLRGNQPQHF. CDR3 DNA: TGTGCCAGCAGTCATTCGTACCGGGACAGGGGGCTGAGAGGCAATCAGCCCCAGCATTTT.

The V call is TRBV6-5, the J call TRBJ2-7; a possible D gene is TRBD2 (5 bases). V shed 8 bases and J shed 4 bases, with 21 bases lying between them. The CDR3 totals 15 residues. The germline V gene has CDR1 MNHEY and CDR2 SVGAGI. The CDR3 spells CASVGWELNTYEQYF. The CDR3 DNA reads as TGTGCCAGCGTAGGTTGGGAGTTAAACACGTACGAGCAGTACTTC.

This clone is medium-sized within its sample. The chain is built from TRBV24-1 and TRBJ2-2, with TRBD2 as a possible D gene (6 bases). CDR1 KGHDR and CDR2 SFDVKD come from the germline V gene. This CDR3 has 14 amino acids. V lost 0 bases, J lost 7 bases, and 8 bases lay in between. The CDR3 protein is CATSDLGGNGELFF. The CDR3 nucleotides are TGTGCCACCAGTGATTTGGGAGGGAACGGGGAGCTGTTTTTT.

The V and J genes are TRBV3-1 (or the pseudogene TRBV3-2) and TRBJ2-1; 10 nucleotides line up with TRBD1. Trimming took 7 bases from V and 7 from J; bases not matched to a gene: 4. The CDR3 covers 13 residues. The V gene's germline CDR1 is LGHDT and CDR2 YNNKEL (reference sequence). The CDR3 bases are TGTGCCAGCACTTGGACAGGGGGTAATGAGCAGTTCTTC. Residues: CASTWTGGNEQFF.

V usage is TRBV27 and J usage is TRBJ2-6; TRBD2 agrees at 12 bases. Germline values: CDR1 MNHEY, CDR2 SMNVEV (reference sequence). The junction had 5 bases not matched to a gene; V was cut back by 3 bases and J by 2 bases. The CDR3 is made up of 18 amino acids. CDR3 in DNA: TGTGCCAGCAGTTTCCTAGCGGGAGGGCCTCCTGGGGCCAACGTCCTGACTTTC. Residues: CASSFLAGGPPGANVLTF.